This T cell receptor beta chain was profiled in a study of CD8 T cells in Susac syndrome. Study-wide context: The Susac syndrome patients that were sequenced included over five with active disease and under ten in remission.

With V trimmed by 5 bases and J by 10 bases, 8 bases remained unmatched. The CDR3 runs to 13 residues. When the RNA was reverse transcribed, random hexamers were used with an input of roughly 0.5 to 1 ug. MiXCR was run by TCRdb on the immunoSEQ multiplex PCR reads, yielding one entry per CDR3 protein. The sample contains about 130,000 distinct CDR3 sequences, approximately 95% of which appear only once. This clonotype has a single count. The receptor comes from a human donor with Susac syndrome. The J gene is TRBJ1-1, the V gene TRBV12-3 or TRBV12-4; 9 positions agree with TRBD1. The sample was CD8+ T cells from PBMCs. The CDR3 nucleotides read TGTGCCAGCAGTCCGCCGGGACAGGGAGGAGCTTTCTTT. The encoded protein is CASSPPGQGGAFF.